Following are 20 T cell receptor beta chains from one sample sequenced in a study of CD8+CD57+ T cells in acquired aplastic anemia. Both TCR beta VDJ combination and CDR3 sequence profiling were carried out. Genomic DNA was the template for this profiling. MiXCR, run by TCRdb on the reads, gives a single entry per CDR3 protein. The sample lists some 410,000 distinct CDR3 sequences, 55% to 70% occurring once. What was sequenced was sorted CD4+, CD8+, or CD8+CD57+ T cells (not recorded which) from PBMCs. The receptor source for this set is a human donor in good health, serving as a control.

The CDR3 region has the DNA TGTGCCACCAGTAGCGCAGGGAGCAATCAGCCCCAGCATTTT. Its protein is CATSSAGSNQPQHF. The chain couples TRBV24-1 to TRBJ2-2; D is perhaps TRBD1 (5 bases). TRBJ1-5 explains the end of the DNA better; the J call may be wrong. The CDR3 has 14 residues. Germline assignment: CDR1 KGHDR and CDR2 SFDVKD.

The chain has TRBV24-1 and TRBJ1-6; 9 bases match TRBD1. This CDR3 spans 12 amino acids. CDR1 is KGHDR, CDR2 SFDVKD, per germline. Losses at the gene ends were 9 bases for V and 18 bases for J; bases not matched to a gene: 11. CDR3 loop: CATVDRGQGPHF. The CDR3, as DNA: TGTGCCACCGTTGACAGGGGACAGGGCCCCCACTTT.

The chain employs TRBV7-9 and TRBJ2-7; 9 bases map to TRBD1. Trimming at V came to 5 bases and at J to 9 bases, leaving 17 bases not matched to a gene. The CDR3 consists of 16 residues. Germline V CDR1 and CDR2: SEHNR, FQNEAQ (reference sequence). The CDR3 coding sequence is TGTGCCAGCAGCACAGGGGGCGGGGGCGCCATCTTCGGGCAGTACTTC. Amino acid sequence: CASSTGGGGAIFGQYF.

For this clonotype: This may be a read error, as it is one base from a much larger clone. V usage is TRBV5-5 and J usage is TRBJ2-1; D may be TRBD2 (5 bases). In germline, CDR1 is SGHKS, CDR2 YYEKEE (reference sequence). V was shortened by 5 bases and J by 3 bases, with 15 bases between the two germline ends. This CDR3 spans 15 amino acids. CDR3 nucleotide sequence: TGTGCCAGCAGTCACCGGAGCGGAGACTACAATGAGCAGTTCTTC. Translation: CASSHRSGDYNEQFF.

The rearrangement joins TRBV20-1 to TRBJ1-1; the D is unclear. Trimming removed 8 bases at V and 4 bases at J, with 23 bases between. Germline CDR1 reads DFQATT; CDR2 reads SNEGSKA (reference sequence). CDR3 length: 15 residues. Here the CDR3 reads CSTDLNFGYITEAFF. The CDR3 coding sequence is TGCAGTACGGACCTTAACTTTGGCTACATCACTGAAGCTTTCTTT.

Remarks on this clonotype: A read error may account for a junction end that differs from germline. CDR3 nucleotides: TGTGCCAGCAGCTTAGAAGAGACCCAGTACCTCGGGCCATTT. As protein: CASSLEETQYLGPF. V and J are TRBV7-2 and TRBJ1-6; no clear D gene. The CDR3 has 14 residues. Germline V gene sequence: CDR1 SGHTA, CDR2 FQGNSA.

This chain connects TRBV28 to TRBJ1-1, with 7 bases fitting TRBD1. Trimming at V came to 5 bases and at J to 5 bases, leaving 17 bases not matched to a gene. Germline CDR1 reads MDHEN; CDR2 reads SYDVKM. This CDR3 comprises 17 residues. DNA for the CDR3: TGTGCCAGCAGTCTCCATGTAACACAGGGGAGGAAGACTGAAGCTTTCTTT. Its translation: CASSLHVTQGRKTEAFF.

J is TRBJ2-3 and V is TRBV5-5; TRBD2 matches at 9 bases. After removal of 5 bases from V and 6 bases from J, the junction contained 13 bases not matched to a gene. There are 16 residues in the CDR3. Germline-derived CDR1 and CDR2 are SGHKS and YYEKEE (reference sequence). This chain's CDR3 is CASSVLAGVPGDTQYF. CDR3 in DNA: TGTGCCAGCAGTGTTTTAGCGGGGGTCCCGGGGGATACGCAGTATTTT.

This clonotype occurred many times. This chain uses TRBV18 with TRBJ2-3; 9 bases fit TRBD2. This CDR3 spans 15 amino acids. J lost 0 bases, V lost 4 bases, and 2 bases had no gene match. Germline lookup yields CDR1 KGHSH and CDR2 LQKENI. In DNA, the CDR3 is TGTGCCAGCTCACGTAGCGGGGGTAGCACAGATACGCAGTATTTT. Protein: CASSRSGGSTDTQYF.

Details on this clonotype: Just one base apart from a much larger clone, this may be a read error. This chain joins TRBV2 and TRBJ1-1; D is ambiguous. Germline values: CDR1 SNHLY, CDR2 FYNNEI. This CDR3 has 13 residues. The CDR3 here is CASSFAPNTEALF. CDR3 nucleotides: TGTGCCAGCAGTTTCGCCCCCAACACTGAAGCTCTCTTT.

The chain combines TRBV7-2 with TRBJ1-6, with D hard to call. CDR3 length equals 12 residues. V lost 5 bases and J 10 bases, leaving 9 bases between the germline ends. Germline V gives CDR1 SGHTA, CDR2 FQGNSA. The chain's CDR3 is CASSPTGSPLHF. CDR3 nucleotides: TGTGCCAGCAGCCCCACGGGGTCACCCCTCCACTTT.

The chain couples TRBV10-3 to TRBJ1-2; TRBD1 aligns across 7 bases. V shed 5 bases, J shed 7 bases, and the junction held 13 bases outside the gene matches. Germline V lookup: CDR1 ENHRY, CDR2 SYGVKD. The CDR3 has 15 amino acids. The CDR3: CAISPTIQGVRGYTF. CDR3 nucleotides: TGTGCCATCAGTCCCACCATCCAGGGGGTCCGTGGCTACACCTTC.

The chain has TRBV29-1 and TRBJ2-7; TRBD1 aligns across 7 bases. The CDR3 runs 13 residues. V gave up 4 bases and J gave up 2 bases; unmatched junction bases: 5. Germline CDR1 reads SQVTM; CDR2 reads ANQGSEA. CDR3 sequence: CSVADGQAYEQYF. The CDR3 nucleotides are TGCAGCGTTGCTGACGGACAGGCCTACGAGCAGTACTTC.

This clonotype has ten or more counts. The chain is built from TRBV6-5 and TRBJ1-2; D is ambiguous. The CDR3 totals 15 residues. Per germline, CDR1 MNHEY and CDR2 SVGAGI. V dropped 2 bases and J dropped 3 bases, with 13 bases sitting between them. As DNA, the CDR3 is TGTGCCAGCAGTTACATAGGGCACGGCGACTATGGCTACACCTTC. Translated: CASSYIGHGDYGYTF.

This clonotype was recorded once. The gene calls are TRBV7-9 and TRBJ2-7; tentative D call: TRBD2 (5 bases). V was trimmed by 5 bases and J by 13 bases, leaving 24 bases between them. The CDR3 totals 14 residues. In germline, CDR1 is SEHNR, CDR2 FQNEAQ (reference sequence). For the CDR3, the DNA is TGTGCCAGCAGCGTTACGGGAAGTGTCTTCTATGGCTACTTC. This translates into CASSVTGSVFYGYF.

This clonotype was found once. The chain links TRBV20-1 to TRBJ1-2, with unresolved D. In germline, CDR1 is DFQATT, CDR2 SNEGSKA (reference sequence). Trimming took off 5 bases at V and 9 bases at J, with 19 bases between the two ends. The length of the CDR3 is 13 residues. The CDR3 spells CSACPVPAACYTF. The CDR3 DNA is TGCAGTGCTTGTCCGGTACCAGCGGCCTGCTACACCTTC.

V is TRBV7-2 and J is TRBJ1-1, with TRBD1 matching over 7 bases. The V gene's germline CDR1 is SGHTA and CDR2 FQGNSA. The CDR3 contains 13 residues. V lost 5 bases, J lost 4 bases, and 4 bases stayed unmatched. The CDR3 reads CASSEDRVTEAFF. The CDR3 DNA reads as TGTGCCAGCAGCGAAGACAGGGTCACTGAAGCTTTCTTT.

On this clonotype: The junction does not match germline at one end; this may be a read error. The chain is built from TRBV12-3 or TRBV12-4 and TRBJ2-1; 7 bases agree with TRBD1. TRBJ1-1 explains the end of the DNA better; the J call may be wrong. The CDR3 consists of 14 residues. The CDR3 sequence is CASSLSGGSTEAFF. The CDR3 region has the DNA TGTGCCAGCAGCTTATCAGGGGGGAGCACTGAGGCTTTCTTT.

This clonotype was found many times. The chain joins TRBV7-2 to TRBJ2-5, with D perhaps matching TRBD1 or TRBD2 (6 bases each). This CDR3 is 14 amino acids long. The V and J ends lost 1 base and 5 bases respectively, with 11 bases between them. The germline gives CDR1 SGHTA, CDR2 FQGNSA. The CDR3 DNA reads TGTGCCAGCAGCTTAGGGTACGGGGGCGAGACCCAGTACTTC. Translating gives CASSLGYGGETQYF.

This clonotype was detected only once. The CDR3 does not end in the conserved phenylalanine or tryptophan, so this is likely a read error. The DNA is left out, because the CDR3 cannot be placed on it with certainty; the CDR3 is given as TCRdb lists it. This sequence joins TRBV14 and TRBJ1-1; TRBD1, the table's D call, lacks a check against the DNA. The CDR3 spans 13 residues, counting both ends. CDR1 is SGHDN, CDR2 FVKESK, per germline. CDR3 region: CASSQPGAVYGYI.